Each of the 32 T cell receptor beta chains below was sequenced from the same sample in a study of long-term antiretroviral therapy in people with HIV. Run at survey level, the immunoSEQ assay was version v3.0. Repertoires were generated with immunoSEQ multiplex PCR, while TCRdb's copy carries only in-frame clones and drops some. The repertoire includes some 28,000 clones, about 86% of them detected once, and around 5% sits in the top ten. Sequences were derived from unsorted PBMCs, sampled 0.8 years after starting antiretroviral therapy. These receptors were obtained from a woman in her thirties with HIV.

The CDR3 region has the DNA TGTGCCAGCAGCTTAGCCCCAGGGGTGAACACTGAAGCTTTCTTT. Encoded protein: CASSLAPGVNTEAFF. The chain recombines TRBV11-3 with TRBJ1-1, with a tentative D call TRBD1 (6 bases). Per the germline V gene, CDR1 is SGHNT and CDR2 is YENEEA. This CDR3 is 15 amino acids long. V lost 1 base to trimming and J lost 0 bases, with 9 bases between them.

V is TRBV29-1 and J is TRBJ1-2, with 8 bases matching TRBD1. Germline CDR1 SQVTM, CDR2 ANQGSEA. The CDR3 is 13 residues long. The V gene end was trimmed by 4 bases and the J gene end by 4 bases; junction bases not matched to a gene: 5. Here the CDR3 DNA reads TGCAGCGTTGTACAGGGGGGTAGCTATGGCTACACCTTC. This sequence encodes CSVVQGGSYGYTF.

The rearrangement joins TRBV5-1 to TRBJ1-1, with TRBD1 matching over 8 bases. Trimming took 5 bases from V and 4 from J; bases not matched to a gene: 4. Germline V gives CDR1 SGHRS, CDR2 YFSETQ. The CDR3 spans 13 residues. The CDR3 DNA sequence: TGCGCCAGCAGGCCCGGGACAGGCACTGAAGCTTTCTTT. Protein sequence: CASRPGTGTEAFF.

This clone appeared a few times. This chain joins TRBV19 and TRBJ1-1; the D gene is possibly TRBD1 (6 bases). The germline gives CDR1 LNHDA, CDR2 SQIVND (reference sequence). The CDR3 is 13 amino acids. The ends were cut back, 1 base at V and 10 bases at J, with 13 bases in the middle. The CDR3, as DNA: TGTGCCAGTAGTATAGGTGCAGGGGCGGCAGCTTTCTTT. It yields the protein CASSIGAGAAAFF.

The CDR3: CASSLYGSYNSPLHF. The CDR3 nucleotides are TGTGCCAGCAGCTTGTACGGCTCCTATAATTCACCCCTCCACTTT. This chain joins TRBV5-8 and TRBJ1-6; D gene unclear. Germline CDR1 and CDR2: SGHTS and YDEGEE. V was trimmed by 1 base and J by 0 bases, leaving 5 bases between them. This CDR3 spans 15 amino acids.

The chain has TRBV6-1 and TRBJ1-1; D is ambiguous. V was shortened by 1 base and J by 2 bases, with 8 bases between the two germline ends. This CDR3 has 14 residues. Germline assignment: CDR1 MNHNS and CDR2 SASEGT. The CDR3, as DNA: TGTGCCAGCAGTGAAGTTTTGGAAAACACTGAAGCTTTCTTT. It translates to CASSEVLENTEAFF.

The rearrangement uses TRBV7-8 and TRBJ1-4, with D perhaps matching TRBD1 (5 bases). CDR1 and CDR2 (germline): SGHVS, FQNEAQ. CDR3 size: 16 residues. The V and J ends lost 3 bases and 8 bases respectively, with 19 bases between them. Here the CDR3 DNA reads TGTGCCAGCAGCTTGACGCCGCGGGGGGATCGGGAAAAACTGTTTTTT. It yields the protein CASSLTPRGDREKLFF.

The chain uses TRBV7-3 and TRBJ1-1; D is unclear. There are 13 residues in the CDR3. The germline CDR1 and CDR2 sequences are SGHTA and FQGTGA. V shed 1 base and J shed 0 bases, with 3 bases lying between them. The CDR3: CASSLSMNTEAFF. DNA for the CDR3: TGTGCCAGCAGCTTAAGTATGAACACTGAAGCTTTCTTT.

The CDR3 reads CASSFAQGDGYTF. CDR3 nucleotide sequence: TGCGCCAGCAGCTTTGCCCAGGGGGATGGCTACACCTTC. The V call is TRBV5-1, the J call TRBJ1-2; 7 bases map to TRBD1. V was pared by 2 bases and J by 6 bases, with 4 bases of the junction left unmatched. CDR1 SGHRS and CDR2 YFSETQ come from the germline V gene. This CDR3 has 13 residues.

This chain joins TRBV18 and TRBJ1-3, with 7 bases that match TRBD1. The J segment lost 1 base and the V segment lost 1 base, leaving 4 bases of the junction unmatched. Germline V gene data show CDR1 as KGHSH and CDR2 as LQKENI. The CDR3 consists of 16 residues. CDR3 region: CASSPQGAVSGNTIYF. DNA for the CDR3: TGTGCCAGCTCACCACAGGGGGCTGTTTCTGGAAACACCATATATTTT.

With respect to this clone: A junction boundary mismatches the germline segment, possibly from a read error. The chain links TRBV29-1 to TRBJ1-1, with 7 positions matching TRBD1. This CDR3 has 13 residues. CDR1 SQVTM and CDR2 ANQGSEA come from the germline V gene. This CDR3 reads CSVLRQGDAAVSF. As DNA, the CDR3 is TGCAGCGTACTAAGACAGGGTGATGCGGCGGTTTCCTTT.

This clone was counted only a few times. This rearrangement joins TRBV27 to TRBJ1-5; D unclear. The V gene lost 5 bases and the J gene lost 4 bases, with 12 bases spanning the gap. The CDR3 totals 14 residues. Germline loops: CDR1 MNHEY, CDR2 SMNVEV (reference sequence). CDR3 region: CASSLKAKNQPQHF. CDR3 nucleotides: TGTGCCAGCAGTCTCAAGGCCAAAAATCAGCCCCAGCATTTT.

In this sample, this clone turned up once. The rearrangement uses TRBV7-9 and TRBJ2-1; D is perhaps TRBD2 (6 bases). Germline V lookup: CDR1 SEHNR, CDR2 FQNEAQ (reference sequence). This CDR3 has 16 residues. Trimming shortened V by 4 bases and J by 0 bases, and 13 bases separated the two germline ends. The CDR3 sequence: CASSSGEVSSYNEQFF. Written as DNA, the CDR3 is TGTGCCAGCAGCTCGGGGGAGGTGAGCTCCTACAATGAGCAGTTCTTC.

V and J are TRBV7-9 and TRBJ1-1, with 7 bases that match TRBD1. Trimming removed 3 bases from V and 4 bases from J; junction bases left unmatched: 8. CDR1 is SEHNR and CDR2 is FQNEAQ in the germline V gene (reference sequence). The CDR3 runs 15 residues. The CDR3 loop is CASSLRGQLGTEAFF. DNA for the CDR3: TGTGCCAGCAGCTTGAGGGGACAGCTAGGCACTGAAGCTTTCTTT.

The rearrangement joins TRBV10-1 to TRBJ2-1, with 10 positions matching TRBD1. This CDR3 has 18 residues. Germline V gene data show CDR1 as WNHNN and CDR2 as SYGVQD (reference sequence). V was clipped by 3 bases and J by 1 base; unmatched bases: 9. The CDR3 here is CASSDSTGGALSYNEQFF. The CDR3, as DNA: TGCGCCAGCAGTGACTCGACAGGGGGCGCATTATCCTACAATGAGCAGTTCTTC.

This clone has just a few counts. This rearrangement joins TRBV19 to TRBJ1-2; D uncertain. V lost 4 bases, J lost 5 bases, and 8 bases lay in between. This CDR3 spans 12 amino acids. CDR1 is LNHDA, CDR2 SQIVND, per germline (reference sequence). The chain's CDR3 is CASSTSGYGYTF. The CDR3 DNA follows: TGTGCCAGTAGTACCTCCGGATATGGCTACACCTTC.

This chain's CDR3 is CASSLGAPGNTEAFF. The CDR3 DNA follows: TGTGCCAGCAGCTTAGGGGCCCCAGGGAACACTGAAGCTTTCTTT. The rearrangement links TRBV7-8 to TRBJ1-1; D not resolved. The CDR3 covers 15 residues. CDR1 is SGHVS and CDR2 is FQNEAQ in the germline V gene. V was shortened by 1 base and J by 1 base, with 10 bases between the two germline ends.

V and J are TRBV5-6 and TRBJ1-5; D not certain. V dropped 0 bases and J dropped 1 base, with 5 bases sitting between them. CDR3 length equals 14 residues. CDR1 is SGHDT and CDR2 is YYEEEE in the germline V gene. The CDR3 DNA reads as TGTGCCAGCAGCTTGGACGGAAGCAATCAGCCCCAGCATTTT. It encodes CASSLDGSNQPQHF. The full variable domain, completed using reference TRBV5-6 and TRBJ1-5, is DAGVTQSPTHLIKTRGQQVTLRCSPKSGHDTVSWYQQALGQGPQFIFQYYEEEERQRGNFPDRFSGHQFPNYSSELNVNALLLGDSALYLCASSLDGSNQPQHFGDGTRLSIL.

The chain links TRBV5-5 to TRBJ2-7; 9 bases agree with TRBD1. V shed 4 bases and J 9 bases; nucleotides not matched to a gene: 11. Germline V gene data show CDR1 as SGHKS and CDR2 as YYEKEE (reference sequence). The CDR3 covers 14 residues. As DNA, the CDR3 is TGTGCCAGCAGCCAACGGACAGGGGAGGGGGGGCAGTACGTC. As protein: CASSQRTGEGGQYV.

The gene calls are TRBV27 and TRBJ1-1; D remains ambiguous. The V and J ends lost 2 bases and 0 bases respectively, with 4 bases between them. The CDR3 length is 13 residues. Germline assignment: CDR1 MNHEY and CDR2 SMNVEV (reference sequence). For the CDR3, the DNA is TGTGCCAGCAGTTTACAGGTGAACACTGAAGCTTTCTTT. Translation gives CASSLQVNTEAFF.

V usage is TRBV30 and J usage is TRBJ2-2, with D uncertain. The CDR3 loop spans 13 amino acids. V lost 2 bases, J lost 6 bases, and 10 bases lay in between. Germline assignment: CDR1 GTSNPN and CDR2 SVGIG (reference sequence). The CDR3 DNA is TGTGCCTGGAGTCTAGTATCTCCCGGGGAGCTGTTTTTT. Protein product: CAWSLVSPGELFF.

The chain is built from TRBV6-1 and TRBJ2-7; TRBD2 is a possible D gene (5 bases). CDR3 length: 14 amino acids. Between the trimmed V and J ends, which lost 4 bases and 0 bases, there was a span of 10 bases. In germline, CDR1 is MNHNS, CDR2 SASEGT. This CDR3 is CASSVGLSSYEQYV. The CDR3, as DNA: TGTGCCAGCAGTGTCGGACTGAGCTCCTACGAGCAGTACGTC.

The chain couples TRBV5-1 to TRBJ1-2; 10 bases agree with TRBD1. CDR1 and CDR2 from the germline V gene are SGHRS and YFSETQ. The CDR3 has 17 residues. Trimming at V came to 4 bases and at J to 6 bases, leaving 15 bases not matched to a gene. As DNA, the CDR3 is TGCGCCAGCAGCCAAGTTCCGGGACAGGGGAATTCGAATGGCTACACCTTC. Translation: CASSQVPGQGNSNGYTF. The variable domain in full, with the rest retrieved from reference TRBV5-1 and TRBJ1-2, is KAGVTQTPRYLIKTRGQQVTLSCSPISGHRSVSWYQQTPGQGLQFLFEYFSETQRNKGNFPGRFSGRQFSNSRSEMNVSTLELGDSALYLCASSQVPGQGNSNGYTFGSGTRLTVV.

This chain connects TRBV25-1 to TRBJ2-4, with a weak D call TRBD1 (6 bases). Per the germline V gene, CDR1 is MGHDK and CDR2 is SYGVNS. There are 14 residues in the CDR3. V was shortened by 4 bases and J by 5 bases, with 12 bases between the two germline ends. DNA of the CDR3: TGTGCCAGCAGTGGCGCAGGGGCTCAAAACATTCAGTACTTC. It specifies CASSGAGAQNIQYF.

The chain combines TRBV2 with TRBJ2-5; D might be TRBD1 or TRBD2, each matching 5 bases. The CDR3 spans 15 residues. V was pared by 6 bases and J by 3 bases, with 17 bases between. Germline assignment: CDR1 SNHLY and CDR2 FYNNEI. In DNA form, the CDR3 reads TGTGCCAGCAGGGCCGGGACCCTTACTAAAGAGACCCAGTACTTC. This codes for CASRAGTLTKETQYF.

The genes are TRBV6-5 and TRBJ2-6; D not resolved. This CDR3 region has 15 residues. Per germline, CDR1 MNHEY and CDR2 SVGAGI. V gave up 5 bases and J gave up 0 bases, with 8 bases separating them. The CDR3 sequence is CASSPGRSGANVLTF. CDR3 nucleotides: TGTGCCAGCAGTCCCGGTCGCTCTGGGGCCAACGTCCTGACTTTC.

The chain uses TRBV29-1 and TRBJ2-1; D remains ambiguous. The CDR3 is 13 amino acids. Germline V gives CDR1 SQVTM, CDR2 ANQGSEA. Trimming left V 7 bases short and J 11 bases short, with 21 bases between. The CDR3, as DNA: TGCAGCGGCCGGGCTGCCGCCCTGGTACAGCAGTTCTTC. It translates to CSGRAAALVQQFF.

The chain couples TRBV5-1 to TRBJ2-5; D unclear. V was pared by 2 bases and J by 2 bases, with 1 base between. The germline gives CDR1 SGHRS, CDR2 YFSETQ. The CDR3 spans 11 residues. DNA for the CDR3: TGCGCCAGCAGCTTACAAGAGACCCAGTACTTC. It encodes CASSLQETQYF.

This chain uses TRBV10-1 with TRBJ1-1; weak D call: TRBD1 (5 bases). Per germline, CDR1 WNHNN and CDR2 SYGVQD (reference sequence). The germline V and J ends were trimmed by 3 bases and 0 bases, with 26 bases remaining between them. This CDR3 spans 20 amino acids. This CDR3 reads CASSETSSRGDRPLNTEAFF. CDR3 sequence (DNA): TGCGCCAGCAGTGAAACCTCCTCTCGGGGCGATCGGCCGTTGAACACTGAAGCTTTCTTT.

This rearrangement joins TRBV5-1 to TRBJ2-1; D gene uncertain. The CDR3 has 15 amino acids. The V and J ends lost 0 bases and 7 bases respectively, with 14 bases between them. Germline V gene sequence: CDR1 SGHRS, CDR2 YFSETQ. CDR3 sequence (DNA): TGCGCCAGCAGCTTGGACAACCCCGAAGTTAATGAGCAGTTCTTC. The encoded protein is CASSLDNPEVNEQFF.

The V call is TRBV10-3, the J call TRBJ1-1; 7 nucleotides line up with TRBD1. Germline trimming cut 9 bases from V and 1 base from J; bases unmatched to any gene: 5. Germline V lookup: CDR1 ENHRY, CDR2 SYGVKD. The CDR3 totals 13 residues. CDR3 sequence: CAMAGTANTEAFF. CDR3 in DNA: TGTGCCATGGCTGGGACAGCGAACACTGAAGCTTTCTTT.

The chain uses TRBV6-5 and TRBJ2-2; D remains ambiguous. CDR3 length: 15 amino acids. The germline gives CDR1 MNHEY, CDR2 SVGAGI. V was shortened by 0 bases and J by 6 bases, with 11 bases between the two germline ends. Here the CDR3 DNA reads TGTGCCAGCAGTTACTCGTTCGCCATTTCCGGGGAGCTGTTTTTT. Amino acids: CASSYSFAISGELFF.